Each of the 27 T cell receptor beta chains below was sequenced from the same sample in a study of blood T cell repertoires in COVID-19. Here immunoSEQ multiplex PCR was the method, and the copy in TCRdb shows in-frame clones only, minus some. The repertoire holds under 250,000 clones, approximately 88% seen once, with 27% in the top ten. Source material: peripheral blood. The receptors were sampled from a man between 35 and 55 years old with acute or convalescent COVID-19.

The J gene is TRBJ1-1, the V gene TRBV5-8, with 8 bases that match TRBD1. Germline loops: CDR1 SGHTS, CDR2 YDEGEE. With V trimmed by 4 bases and J by 7 bases, 3 bases remained unmatched. The CDR3 has 12 residues. The CDR3 loop is CASSGTGGEAFF. CDR3 nucleotides: TGTGCCAGCAGCGGAACAGGGGGTGAAGCTTTCTTT.

This clone has a single count. The rearrangement joins TRBV3-1 (or the pseudogene TRBV3-2) to TRBJ1-6; D unclear. CDR3 length: 15 amino acids. Germline V gene lookup returns CDR1 LGHDT and CDR2 YNNKEL (reference sequence). V was trimmed by 0 bases and J by 8 bases, leaving 11 bases between them. The CDR3, as DNA: TGTGCCAGCAGCCAAGATGGAGGGAGTGATTCACCCCTCCACTTT. Translating it yields CASSQDGGSDSPLHF.

This rearrangement joins TRBV27 to TRBJ2-7; the match to TRBD2 covers 10 bases. V shed 6 bases and J 2 bases; nucleotides not matched to a gene: 25. The CDR3 covers 21 residues. Germline V gives CDR1 MNHEY, CDR2 SMNVEV (reference sequence). CDR3 amino acids: CASSPTVIRGPGTSEPYEQYF. CDR3 bases: TGTGCCAGCAGCCCCACCGTGATCAGGGGGCCTGGGACTAGCGAACCCTACGAGCAGTACTTC.

The chain links TRBV5-1 to TRBJ2-1; 7 bases match TRBD1. The CDR3 is 16 amino acids. Germline-derived CDR1 and CDR2 are SGHRS and YFSETQ. The V gene end was trimmed by 4 bases and the J gene end by 0 bases; junction bases not matched to a gene: 7. For the CDR3, the DNA is TGCGCCAGCAGCCCCACAGGGGTACCCTCCTACAATGAGCAGTTCTTC. Residues: CASSPTGVPSYNEQFF.

The chain links TRBV6-4 to TRBJ1-1; 7 nucleotides match TRBD1. The CDR3 totals 14 residues. CDR1 is MRHNA, CDR2 SNTAGT, per germline. The V segment lost 5 bases and the J segment 4 bases; nucleotides outside the gene matches: 7. The CDR3 nucleotides are TGTGCCAGCAGTCAAGACAGGGAAAGCACTGAAGCTTTCTTT. Protein sequence: CASSQDRESTEAFF.

The V call is TRBV7-2, the J call TRBJ1-6; a possible D gene is TRBD1 (5 bases). The CDR3 is 14 amino acids. The V and J ends lost 2 bases and 8 bases respectively, with 10 bases between them. The germline gives CDR1 SGHTA, CDR2 FQGNSA. The CDR3 here is CASSLQGGHSPLHF. In DNA form, the CDR3 reads TGTGCCAGCAGCTTACAGGGAGGGCATTCACCCCTCCACTTT.

The chain joins TRBV6-5 to TRBJ2-4, with 9 bases that match TRBD1. The V and J ends lost 5 bases and 7 bases, in that order; junction bases with no gene match: 9. Germline lookup yields CDR1 MNHEY and CDR2 SVGAGI. This CDR3 is built from 15 residues. The CDR3 nucleotides are TGTGCCAGCAGTACCCGCTCCGGACAGGGGAACATTCAGTACTTC. This codes for CASSTRSGQGNIQYF.

The chain links TRBV5-1 to TRBJ2-3, with TRBD2 as a possible D gene (5 bases). Germline CDR1 reads SGHRS; CDR2 reads YFSETQ. Trimming pared 5 bases from V and 0 bases from J, leaving 10 bases between. This CDR3 spans 14 amino acids. CDR3 loop: CASSVGISTDTQYF. The CDR3 DNA follows: TGCGCCAGCAGTGTCGGGATTAGCACAGATACGCAGTATTTT. The full variable domain, with the rest looked up from reference TRBV5-1 and TRBJ2-3, is KAGVTQTPRYLIKTRGQQVTLSCSPISGHRSVSWYQQTPGQGLQFLFEYFSETQRNKGNFPGRFSGRQFSNSRSEMNVSTLELGDSALYLCASSVGISTDTQYFGPGTRLTVL.

The chain is built from TRBV30 and TRBJ1-1; TRBD1 aligns across 9 bases. CDR3 length: 12 residues. Losses at the gene ends were 5 bases for V and 7 bases for J; bases not matched to a gene: 5. From germline, CDR1 is GTSNPN and CDR2 SVGIG (reference sequence). CDR3 nucleotides: TGTGCCTGGTCACCGGGACAGGGTGAAGCTTTCTTT. It codes for CAWSPGQGEAFF.

The chain links TRBV15 to TRBJ1-3; 7 nucleotides agree with TRBD1. V shed 3 bases, J shed 2 bases, and the junction held 7 bases outside the gene matches. This CDR3 has 16 amino acids. Germline V gene lookup returns CDR1 LNHNV and CDR2 YYDKDF (reference sequence). This CDR3 is CATSRDRKITGNTIYF. The DNA for the CDR3 is TGTGCCACCAGCAGGGACAGGAAAATCACTGGAAACACCATATATTTT.

V is TRBV6-1 and J is TRBJ1-1, with 10 bases identical to TRBD1. This CDR3 has 16 amino acids. V lost 4 bases and J lost 0; bases outside the gene matches: 5. CDR1 and CDR2 (germline): MNHNS, SASEGT. This CDR3 reads CASSASGTGVNTEAFF. The CDR3 DNA is TGTGCCAGCAGTGCCTCCGGGACAGGGGTGAACACTGAAGCTTTCTTT.

The chain joins TRBV2 to TRBJ2-1; 7 nucleotides match TRBD2. Germline CDR1 is SNHLY and CDR2 is FYNNEI. The V and J ends lost 7 bases and 8 bases, in that order; junction bases with no gene match: 11. The CDR3 has 14 amino acids. The CDR3 coding sequence is TGTGCCAGCATGGGGCGGGAGTCGTATGATGAGCAGTTCTTC. It translates to CASMGRESYDEQFF. Looking up the rest from reference TRBV2 and TRBJ2-1 gives the full variable domain: EPEVTQTPSHQVTQMGQEVILRCVPISNHLYFYWYRQILGQKVEFLVSFYNNEISEKSEIFDDQFSVERPDGSNFTLKIRSTKLEDSAMYFCASMGRESYDEQFFGPGTRLTVL.

The rearrangement uses TRBV11-3 and TRBJ2-5; TRBD2 aligns across 12 bases. The CDR3 has 15 amino acids. Looked up from germline, CDR1 is SGHNT and CDR2 is YENEEA. The J segment lost 4 bases and the V segment lost 5 bases, leaving 5 bases of the junction unmatched. CDR3 sequence: CASSVGLAGTETQYF. The CDR3 region has the DNA TGTGCCAGCAGCGTCGGACTAGCGGGAACAGAGACCCAGTACTTC.

The chain combines TRBV11-2 with TRBJ1-1, with D possibly TRBD1 on 6 matching bases. The length of the CDR3 is 13 residues. The V gene's germline CDR1 is SGHAT and CDR2 FQNNGV. Deletions cut 5 bases from V and 1 base from J, with 8 bases between. The CDR3 nucleotides are TGTGCCAGCAGCGCGGACAGGAACACTGAAGCTTTCTTT. Its protein is CASSADRNTEAFF.

The J gene is TRBJ2-7, the V gene TRBV2; 7 bases line up with TRBD2. V shed 7 bases, J shed 2 bases, and the junction held 11 bases outside the gene matches. The CDR3 consists of 15 residues. CDR1 and CDR2 from the germline V gene are SNHLY and FYNNEI. The CDR3 loop is CASTESGGIPYEQYF. The DNA for the CDR3 is TGTGCCAGCACCGAATCCGGGGGGATCCCCTACGAGCAGTACTTC.

The rearrangement links TRBV19 to TRBJ2-1, with a possible D match to TRBD1 (6 bases). V gave up 0 bases and J gave up 2 bases, with 8 bases separating them. Germline-derived CDR1 and CDR2 are LNHDA and SQIVND (reference sequence). This CDR3 is 15 amino acids long. The CDR3 sequence is CASSIDRDTYNEQFF. The CDR3 bases are TGTGCCAGTAGTATAGATCGGGACACCTACAATGAGCAGTTCTTC.

This clone was seen a few times. The rearrangement joins TRBV4-1 to TRBJ2-3; 9 bases align to TRBD1. There are 15 residues in the CDR3. Germline V gene lookup returns CDR1 MGHRA and CDR2 YSYEKL. The junction had 6 bases not matched to a gene; V was cut back by 4 bases and J by 4 bases. The CDR3 coding sequence is TGCGCCAGCAGCCGAGGGACAGGGCCAGCAGATACGCAGTATTTT. Protein product: CASSRGTGPADTQYF.

This chain uses TRBV2 with TRBJ1-1; TRBD1 is a possible D gene (6 bases). CDR3 length: 12 amino acids. The ends were cut back, 6 bases at V and 4 bases at J, with 9 bases in the middle. Germline CDR1 SNHLY, CDR2 FYNNEI. The CDR3 region has the DNA TGTGCCAGCAGCGGACAGTTCACTGAAGCTTTCTTT. Translated, it gives CASSGQFTEAFF.

The chain employs TRBV5-5 and TRBJ1-4, with a weak D call TRBD1 (6 bases). Trimming took 1 base from V and 8 from J, leaving 12 bases between them. Germline lookup yields CDR1 SGHKS and CDR2 YYEKEE (reference sequence). This CDR3 is 14 amino acids long. DNA for the CDR3: TGTGCCAGCAGCTTGACAGGGTTTAGGGAAAAACTGTTTTTT. It encodes CASSLTGFREKLFF.

In DNA, the CDR3 is TGCGCCAGCAGCTTGCGGGAGGTCTCCTACAATGAGCAGTTCTTC. Protein product: CASSLREVSYNEQFF. The gene calls are TRBV5-1 and TRBJ2-1; 7 bases map to TRBD2. The J segment lost 0 bases and the V segment lost 1 base, leaving 1 base of the junction unmatched. This CDR3 contains 15 residues. Germline loops: CDR1 SGHRS, CDR2 YFSETQ.

The chain is built from TRBV19 and TRBJ2-7, with D perhaps matching TRBD2 (5 bases). The CDR3 is made up of 14 amino acids. Germline V gene sequence: CDR1 LNHDA, CDR2 SQIVND (reference sequence). Trimming removed 1 base from V and 6 bases from J, with 13 bases in between. The CDR3 reads CASSIGGRGREQYF. Written as DNA, the CDR3 is TGTGCCAGTAGTATAGGAGGGAGAGGTCGCGAGCAGTACTTC.

The chain links TRBV19 to TRBJ2-1; D ambiguous. The CDR3 is 15 residues long. Trimming shortened V by 4 bases and J by 4 bases, and 14 bases separated the two germline ends. Germline V gene lookup returns CDR1 LNHDA and CDR2 SQIVND (reference sequence). The CDR3 region is CASSKTPNPYNEQFF. DNA of the CDR3: TGTGCCAGTAGTAAAACTCCTAATCCATACAATGAGCAGTTCTTC.

The chain uses TRBV5-1 and TRBJ1-1; D uncertain. Germline loops: CDR1 SGHRS, CDR2 YFSETQ. The CDR3 extends over 15 amino acids. The V gene lost 0 bases and the J gene lost 1 base, with 10 bases spanning the gap. CDR3 bases: TGCGCCAGCAGCTTGGCCGGGGATTGGAACACTGAAGCTTTCTTT. Its protein product is CASSLAGDWNTEAFF.

The chain links TRBV12-3 or TRBV12-4 to TRBJ1-4; 8 bases agree with TRBD1. The V gene end was trimmed by 5 bases and the J gene end by 8 bases; junction bases not matched to a gene: 4. The CDR3 contains 13 residues. The chain's CDR3 is CASSPAGGEKLFF. CDR3 DNA sequence: TGTGCCAGCAGTCCGGCAGGGGGCGAAAAACTGTTTTTT.

The chain has TRBV5-4 and TRBJ2-7, with 7 bases lining up with TRBD2. Trimming at V came to 5 bases and at J to 6 bases, leaving 14 bases not matched to a gene. Germline V gives CDR1 SGHNT, CDR2 YYREEE (reference sequence). This CDR3 contains 15 residues. CDR3 sequence reads: CASRQELANEAEQYF. The CDR3 DNA is TGTGCCAGCAGACAGGAACTAGCGAATGAGGCCGAGCAGTACTTC.

This clone rates as medium-sized. DNA for the CDR3: TGCGCCAGCAGCCTCGGGGGACAGGGTCCCTATGGCTACACCTTC. It codes for CASSLGGQGPYGYTF. The chain uses TRBV4-1 and TRBJ1-2; 9 positions match TRBD1. The CDR3 has 15 residues. Germline V gives CDR1 MGHRA, CDR2 YSYEKL. V shed 4 bases, J shed 4 bases, and the junction held 7 bases outside the gene matches.

The V gene is TRBV25-1, the J gene TRBJ1-3; D uncertain. Trimming removed 0 bases at V and 8 bases at J, with 5 bases between. This CDR3 region has 12 residues. Germline assignment: CDR1 MGHDK and CDR2 SYGVNS. CDR3 DNA: TGTGCCAGCAGTGAATACGGGGACACCATATATTTT. This translates into CASSEYGDTIYF.